Shown below are 14 T cell receptor beta chains from a single sample sequenced in a study of T cells after yellow fever vaccination. TCRdb reanalysed the 5' RACE reads using MiXCR and keeps one entry per CDR3 protein. The repertoire has around 200,000 distinct CDR3 sequences, 11% of them found once; the top ten carry approximately 34%. This specimen consisted of CD8+ T cells sorted from PBMCs, obtained 15 days after the yellow fever booster vaccination. The receptors derive from a man aged 18 to 29 who received the YFV17D yellow fever vaccine.

This clonotype was picked up a small number of times. The gene calls are TRBV7-9 and TRBJ2-7; the match to TRBD1 covers 7 bases. Germline V gene data show CDR1 as SEHNR and CDR2 as FQNEAQ (reference sequence). This CDR3 contains 14 residues. V shed 5 bases and J 4 bases; nucleotides not matched to a gene: 8. In DNA form, the CDR3 reads TGTGCCAGCAGCGCCGGGACAGTCCTATACGAGCAGTACGTC. Amino acid sequence: CASSAGTVLYEQYV.

This clonotype turned up a few times. V gene TRBV12-3 or TRBV12-4 combines with J gene TRBJ2-1, with 8 bases that match TRBD2. The CDR3 sequence is 15 residues long. The ends lost 2 bases at V and 13 bases at J; junction bases unmatched: 13. CDR3 bases: TGTGCCAGCAGTTTAAAATTAGCGGGGTCGCGTGAACAGTTCTTC. Translation: CASSLKLAGSREQFF.

This clonotype was detected many times. This rearrangement joins TRBV4-1 to TRBJ1-1, with 11 bases identical to TRBD1. V was pared by 3 bases and J by 8 bases, with 2 bases of the junction left unmatched. Germline V gene lookup returns CDR1 MGHRA and CDR2 YSYEKL. This CDR3 is 13 amino acids long. The CDR3 region has the DNA TGCGCCAGCAGCCAGGACAGGGGGCCCGAAGCTTTCTTT. This gives the protein CASSQDRGPEAFF.

V is TRBV6-2 or TRBV6-3 and J is TRBJ2-7, with D perhaps TRBD1 (7 bases). There are 15 residues in the CDR3. The V gene's germline CDR1 is MNHEY and CDR2 SVGEGT. V was shortened by 4 bases and J by 0 bases, with 13 bases between the two germline ends. The CDR3 nucleotides read TGTGCCAGCAGTTCGGAGGGGGCCAGCTCCTACGAGCAGTACTTC. Protein: CASSSEGASSYEQYF.

This clonotype was counted between two and nine times. J is TRBJ2-1 and V is TRBV27; the D is unclear. V was pared by 2 bases and J by 5 bases, with 7 bases between. Per the germline V gene, CDR1 is MNHEY and CDR2 is SMNVEV (reference sequence). This CDR3 has 13 residues. The CDR3 is CASSLNIDNEQFF. For the CDR3, the DNA is TGTGCCAGCAGTTTAAACATAGACAATGAGCAGTTCTTC.

The chain joins TRBV6-1 to TRBJ1-5; D is perhaps TRBD1 (6 bases). V lost 4 bases, J lost 7 bases, and 14 bases lay in between. Germline lookup yields CDR1 MNHNS and CDR2 SASEGT. The CDR3 runs to 14 residues. As DNA, the CDR3 is TGTGCCAGCAGTGCACAGGGTCGGCGACAGCCCCAGCATTTT. Translated, it gives CASSAQGRRQPQHF.

This clonotype has ten or more counts. The chain recombines TRBV29-1 with TRBJ2-1; D is uncertain. Germline loops: CDR1 SQVTM, CDR2 ANQGSEA. This CDR3 is 13 amino acids long. V lost 1 base and J lost 8, with 12 bases in between. This CDR3 is CSVEGGSSDEQFF. CDR3 in DNA: TGCAGCGTTGAAGGGGGTAGCAGCGATGAGCAGTTCTTC.

This chain uses TRBV4-3 with TRBJ2-7, with 13 bases aligning to TRBD2. The germline CDR1 and CDR2 sequences are LGHNA and YSLEER. The CDR3 extends over 16 amino acids. The V gene end was trimmed by 4 bases and the J gene end by 4 bases; junction bases not matched to a gene: 7. CDR3 residues: CASSRGLAGVFYEQYF. CDR3 nucleotides: TGCGCCAGCAGCCGAGGACTAGCGGGGGTTTTTTACGAGCAGTACTTC.

This clonotype appeared a few times. The V call is TRBV4-2, the J call TRBJ2-7, with 12 bases lining up with TRBD1. CDR1 is LGHNA, CDR2 YNFKEQ, per germline. J lost 7 bases, V lost 4 bases, and 23 bases had no gene match. The CDR3 is made up of 20 amino acids. Here the CDR3 DNA reads TGTGCCAGCAGCCTCCCCTTTCTACTGAGGGAGGGGACAGGGGGCGAGGAGCAGTACGTC. Protein: CASSLPFLLREGTGGEEQYV.

This rearrangement joins TRBV9 to TRBJ2-2; D uncertain. The length of the CDR3 is 11 residues. V lost 3 bases to trimming and J lost 6 bases, with 3 bases between them. Germline assignment: CDR1 SGDLS and CDR2 YYNGEE. CDR3 loop: CASSASGELFF. Written as DNA, the CDR3 is TGTGCCAGCAGCGCGTCCGGGGAGCTGTTTTTT.

This clonotype was observed a handful of times. The J gene is TRBJ1-2, the V gene TRBV29-1; no reliable D call. The germline CDR1 and CDR2 sequences are SQVTM and ANQGSEA. The V and J ends lost 8 bases and 6 bases respectively, with 19 bases between them. The CDR3 totals 13 residues. The CDR3 is CSSTGVEVDGYTF. The CDR3 region has the DNA TGCAGCTCCACCGGGGTTGAGGTTGATGGCTACACCTTC.

The CDR3: CASSWGETGLNTEAFF. In DNA form, the CDR3 reads TGTGCCAGCAGTTGGGGGGAGACAGGGTTGAACACTGAAGCTTTCTTT. V is TRBV6-6 and J is TRBJ1-1; 7 positions match TRBD1. CDR1 and CDR2 (germline): MNHNY, SVGAGI (reference sequence). The CDR3 is made up of 16 amino acids. Trimming took 4 bases from V and 0 from J; bases not matched to a gene: 8.

V is TRBV4-1 and J is TRBJ1-3; D not certain. From germline, CDR1 is MGHRA and CDR2 YSYEKL. The CDR3 loop spans 14 amino acids. The ends were cut back, 4 bases at V and 3 bases at J, with 10 bases in the middle. CDR3 amino acids: CASSPFSDGNTIYF. CDR3 bases: TGCGCCAGCAGCCCCTTTTCGGATGGAAACACCATATATTTT.

The chain employs TRBV19 and TRBJ2-7, with a possible D match to TRBD2 (6 bases). Trimming removed 2 bases at V and 2 bases at J, with 13 bases between. This CDR3 region has 15 residues. Germline lookup yields CDR1 LNHDA and CDR2 SQIVND (reference sequence). The CDR3 sequence is CASSISAGSAYEQYF. The CDR3 coding sequence is TGTGCCAGTAGTATATCGGCGGGATCAGCCTACGAGCAGTACTTC.